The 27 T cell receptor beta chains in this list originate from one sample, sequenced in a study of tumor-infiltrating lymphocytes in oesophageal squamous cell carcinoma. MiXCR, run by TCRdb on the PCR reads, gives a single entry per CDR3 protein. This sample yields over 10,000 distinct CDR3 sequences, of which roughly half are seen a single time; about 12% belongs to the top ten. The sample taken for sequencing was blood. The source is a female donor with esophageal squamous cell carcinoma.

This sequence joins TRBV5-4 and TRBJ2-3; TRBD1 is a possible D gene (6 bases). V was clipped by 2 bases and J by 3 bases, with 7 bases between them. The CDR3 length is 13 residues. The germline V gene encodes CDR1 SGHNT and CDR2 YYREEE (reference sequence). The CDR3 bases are TGTGCCAGCAGCTTACAGGGAACAGATACGCAGTATTTT. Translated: CASSLQGTDTQYF.

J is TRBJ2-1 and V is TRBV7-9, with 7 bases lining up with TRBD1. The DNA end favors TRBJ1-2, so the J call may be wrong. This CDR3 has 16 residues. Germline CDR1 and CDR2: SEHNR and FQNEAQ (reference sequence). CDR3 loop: CASSASSGGGNYGYTF. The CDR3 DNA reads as TGTGCCAGCAGCGCCTCGTCAGGGGGAGGAAACTATGGCTACACCTTC.

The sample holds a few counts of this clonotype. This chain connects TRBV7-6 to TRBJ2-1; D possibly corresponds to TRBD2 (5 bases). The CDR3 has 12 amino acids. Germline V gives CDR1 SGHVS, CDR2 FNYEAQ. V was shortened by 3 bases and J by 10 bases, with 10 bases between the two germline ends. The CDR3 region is CASSFRLQEQFF. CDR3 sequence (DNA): TGTGCCAGCAGCTTCCGACTACAGGAGCAGTTCTTC.

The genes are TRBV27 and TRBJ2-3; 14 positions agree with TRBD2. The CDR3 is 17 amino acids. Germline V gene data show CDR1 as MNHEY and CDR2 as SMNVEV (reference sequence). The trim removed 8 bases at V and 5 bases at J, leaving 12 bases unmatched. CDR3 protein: CASGERGLAGAGDTQYF. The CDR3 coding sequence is TGTGCCAGCGGGGAAAGGGGACTAGCGGGAGCGGGAGATACGCAGTATTTT.

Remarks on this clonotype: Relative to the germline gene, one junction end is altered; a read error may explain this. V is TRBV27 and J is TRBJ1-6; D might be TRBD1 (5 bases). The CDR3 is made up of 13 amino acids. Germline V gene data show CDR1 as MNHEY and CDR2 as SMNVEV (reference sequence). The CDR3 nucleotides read TGTGCCAGCAGTTTAATGGGGGGGTTACCCCTCCACTTC. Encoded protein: CASSLMGGLPLHF.

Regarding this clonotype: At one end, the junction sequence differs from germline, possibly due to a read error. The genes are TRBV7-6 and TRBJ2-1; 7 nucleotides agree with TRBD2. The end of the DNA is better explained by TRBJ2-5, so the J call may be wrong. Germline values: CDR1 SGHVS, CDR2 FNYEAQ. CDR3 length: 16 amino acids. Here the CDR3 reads CASSPIRGGGRETQYF. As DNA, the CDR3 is TGTGCTAGCAGCCCAATCCGGGGCGGGGGAAGGGAGACCCAGTACTTC.

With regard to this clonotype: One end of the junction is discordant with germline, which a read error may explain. The DNA of the CDR3 is TGTGCTAGCAGCTTAGCAGGGGGGACGGGTCTAGAGACCCAGTACTTC. It encodes CASSLAGGTGLETQYF. The rearrangement uses TRBV7-6 and TRBJ2-6, with a possible D match to TRBD1 (7 bases). The end of the DNA fits TRBJ2-5 better, so the J call may be wrong. The CDR3 runs 16 residues. CDR1 is SGHVS, CDR2 FNYEAQ, per germline.

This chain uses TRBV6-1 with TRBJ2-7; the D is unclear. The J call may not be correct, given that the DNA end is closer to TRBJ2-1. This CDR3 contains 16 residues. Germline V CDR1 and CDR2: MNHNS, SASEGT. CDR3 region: CASSELMGALYNEQFF. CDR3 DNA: TGTGCCAGCAGTGAACTTATGGGCGCACTCTACAATGAGCAGTTCTTC.

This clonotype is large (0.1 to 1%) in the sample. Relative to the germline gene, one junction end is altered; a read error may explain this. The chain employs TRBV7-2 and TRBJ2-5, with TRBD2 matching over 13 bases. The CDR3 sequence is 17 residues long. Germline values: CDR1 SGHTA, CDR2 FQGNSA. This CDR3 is CASSVATSGGARETQYF. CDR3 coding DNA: TGTGCCAGCAGCGTAGCTACTAGCGGGGGGGCCAGGGAGACCCAGTACTTC.

CDR3 loop: CASSLDRQAEQYF. As DNA, the CDR3 is TGTGCCAGCAGCTTGGACAGGCAGGCTGAGCAGTACTTC. The chain links TRBV7-2 to TRBJ2-7, with TRBD1 matching over 7 bases. The V segment lost 3 bases and the J segment 7 bases; nucleotides outside the gene matches: 6. CDR3 size: 13 residues. Germline CDR1 is SGHTA and CDR2 is FQGNSA.

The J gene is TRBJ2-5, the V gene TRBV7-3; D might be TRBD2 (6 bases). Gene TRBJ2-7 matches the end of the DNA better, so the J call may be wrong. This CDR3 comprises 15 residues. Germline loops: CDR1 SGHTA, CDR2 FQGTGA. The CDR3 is CASSLSSGTYYEQYF. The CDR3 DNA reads TGTGCCAGCAGCCTCTCCTCGGGGACTTATTACGAGCAGTACTTC.

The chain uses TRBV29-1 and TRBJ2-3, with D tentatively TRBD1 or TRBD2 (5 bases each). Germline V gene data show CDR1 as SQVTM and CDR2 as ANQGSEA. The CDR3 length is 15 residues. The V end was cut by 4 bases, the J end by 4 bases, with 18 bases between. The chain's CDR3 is CSVGTGTSRADTQYF. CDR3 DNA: TGCAGCGTTGGAACCGGGACCTCCAGGGCAGATACGCAGTATTTT.

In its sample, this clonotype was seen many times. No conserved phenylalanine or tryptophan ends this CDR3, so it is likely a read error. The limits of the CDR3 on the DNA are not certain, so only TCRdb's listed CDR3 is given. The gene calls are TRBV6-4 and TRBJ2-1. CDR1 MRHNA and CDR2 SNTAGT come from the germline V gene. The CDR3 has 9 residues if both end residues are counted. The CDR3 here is CASSDYQGS.

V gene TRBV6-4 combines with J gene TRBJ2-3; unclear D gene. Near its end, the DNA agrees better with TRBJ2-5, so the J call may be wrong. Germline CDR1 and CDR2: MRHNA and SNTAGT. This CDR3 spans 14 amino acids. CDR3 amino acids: CASGQDGEQETQYF. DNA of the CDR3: TGTGCCAGCGGTCAGGACGGCGAACAAGAGACCCAGTACTTC.

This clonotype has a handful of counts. The CDR3 region is CASSQDTSGRAREQFF. CDR3 DNA: TGTGCCAGCAGCCAAGATACCAGCGGGAGGGCCAGGGAGCAGTTCTTC. This chain joins TRBV7-3 and TRBJ2-7; 10 bases match TRBD2. The DNA end favors TRBJ2-1, so the J call may be wrong. CDR3 size: 16 residues. Per the germline V gene, CDR1 is SGHTA and CDR2 is FQGTGA.

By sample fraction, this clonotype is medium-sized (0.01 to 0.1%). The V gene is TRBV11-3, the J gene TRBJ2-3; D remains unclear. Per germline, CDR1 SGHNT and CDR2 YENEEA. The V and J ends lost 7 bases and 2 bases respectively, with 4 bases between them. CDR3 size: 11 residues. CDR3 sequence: CASKSTDTQYF. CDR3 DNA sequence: TGTGCCAGCAAATCCACAGATACGCAGTATTTT.

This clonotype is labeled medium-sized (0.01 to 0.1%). This CDR3 is CASSPGWENTEAFF. The DNA for the CDR3 is TGTGCCAGCAGCCCAGGTTGGGAGAACACTGAAGCTTTCTTT. V usage is TRBV12-3 or TRBV12-4 and J usage is TRBJ1-1; D gene ambiguous. The V and J ends lost 6 bases and 1 base respectively, with 12 bases between them. CDR3 length equals 14 residues.

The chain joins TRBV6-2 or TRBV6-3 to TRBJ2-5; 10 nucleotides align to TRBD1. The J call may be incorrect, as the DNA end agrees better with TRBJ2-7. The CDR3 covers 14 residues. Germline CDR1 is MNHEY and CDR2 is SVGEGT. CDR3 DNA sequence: TGTGCCAGCACAAGGACAGGGGGTTCCTACGAGCAGTACTTC. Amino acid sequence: CASTRTGGSYEQYF.

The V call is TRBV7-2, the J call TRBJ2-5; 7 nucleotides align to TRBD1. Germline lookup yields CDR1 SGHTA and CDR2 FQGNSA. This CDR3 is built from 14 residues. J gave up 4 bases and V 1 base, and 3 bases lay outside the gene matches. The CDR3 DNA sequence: TGTGCCAGCAGCTTAGGCCCAGGGGGAGAGACCCAGTACTTC. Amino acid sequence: CASSLGPGGETQYF.

The CDR3 DNA reads TGTGCCAGCAGCAACACTCGCGTCTCCTACAATGAGCAGTTCTTC. It translates to CASSNTRVSYNEQFF. This chain connects TRBV7-8 to TRBJ2-1; no reliable D call. The CDR3 contains 15 residues. Per the germline V gene, CDR1 is SGHVS and CDR2 is FQNEAQ. The V gene lost 5 bases and the J gene lost 0 bases, with 11 bases spanning the gap.

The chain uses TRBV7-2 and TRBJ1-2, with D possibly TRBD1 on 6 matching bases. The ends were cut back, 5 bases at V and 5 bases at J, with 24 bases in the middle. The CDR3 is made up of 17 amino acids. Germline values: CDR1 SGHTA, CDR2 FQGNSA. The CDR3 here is CASSAQTSGGGRYGYTF. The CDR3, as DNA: TGTGCCAGCAGCGCCCAAACGTCGGGAGGGGGTCGATATGGCTACACCTTC.

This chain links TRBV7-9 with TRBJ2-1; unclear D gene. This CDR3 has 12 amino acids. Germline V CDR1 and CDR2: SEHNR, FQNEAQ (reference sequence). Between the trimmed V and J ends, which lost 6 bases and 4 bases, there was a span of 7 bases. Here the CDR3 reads CASSTKYNEQFF. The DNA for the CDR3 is TGTGCCAGCAGTACTAAGTACAATGAGCAGTTCTTC.

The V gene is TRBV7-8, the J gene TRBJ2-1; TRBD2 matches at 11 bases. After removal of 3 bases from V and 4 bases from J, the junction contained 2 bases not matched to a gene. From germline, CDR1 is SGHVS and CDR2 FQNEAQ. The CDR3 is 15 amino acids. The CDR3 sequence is CASSFTSGRYNEQFF. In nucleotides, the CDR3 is TGTGCCAGCAGCTTTACTAGCGGGAGATACAATGAGCAGTTCTTC. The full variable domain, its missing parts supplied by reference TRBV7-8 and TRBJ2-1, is GAGVSQSPRYKVAKRGQDVALRCDPISGHVSLFWYQQALGQGPEFLTYFQNEAQLDKSGLPSDRFFAERPEGSVSTLKIQRTQQEDSAVYLCASSFTSGRYNEQFFGPGTRLTVL.

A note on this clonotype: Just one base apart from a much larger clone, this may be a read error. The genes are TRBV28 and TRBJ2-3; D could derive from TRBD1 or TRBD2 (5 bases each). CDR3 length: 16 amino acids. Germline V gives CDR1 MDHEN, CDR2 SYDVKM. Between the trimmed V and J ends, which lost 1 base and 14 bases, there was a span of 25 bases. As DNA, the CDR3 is TGTGCCAGCAGTTTATTGGGGCCCCCGAACACCGGGGAGCTGTATTTT. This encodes CASSLLGPPNTGELYF.

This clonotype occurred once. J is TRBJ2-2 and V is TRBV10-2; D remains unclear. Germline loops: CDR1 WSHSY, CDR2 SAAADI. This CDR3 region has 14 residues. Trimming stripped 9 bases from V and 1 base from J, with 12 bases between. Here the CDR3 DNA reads TGCGCCAGTAGAACAACAGAGAACACCGGGGAGCTGTTTTTT. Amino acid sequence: CASRTTENTGELFF.

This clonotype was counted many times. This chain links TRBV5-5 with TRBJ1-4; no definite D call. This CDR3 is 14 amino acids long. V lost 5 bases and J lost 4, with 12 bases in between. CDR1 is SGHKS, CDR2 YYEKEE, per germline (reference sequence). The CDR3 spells CASRRTVNNEKLFF. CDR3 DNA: TGTGCCAGCAGGCGGACCGTAAATAATGAAAAACTGTTTTTT.

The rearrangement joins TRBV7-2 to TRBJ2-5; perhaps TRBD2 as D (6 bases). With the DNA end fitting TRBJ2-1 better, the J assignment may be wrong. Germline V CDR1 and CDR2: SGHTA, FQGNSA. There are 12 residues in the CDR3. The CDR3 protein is CASRDGTREQFF. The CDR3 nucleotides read TGTGCCAGCAGAGACGGGACTCGAGAGCAGTTCTTC.